The following is a TCR beta chain sequence with its context. Its specificity is unknown. The record originates from a study of shared clonotypes between healthy human individuals. Findings and caveats of the study: The donor pool, a small one, limited the genetic and exposure-history diversity represented.

Authors' methods: In the immunoSEQ data, sequences were junction-only and lacked quality scores, so filtering differed. Sequenced by immunoSEQ multiplex PCR; TCRdb stores in-frame clones only, minus some. D and trimming come from the DNA, and the V and J calls and clone size come from that table. Of about 330,000 clones in the sample, around 74% were seen once. The sequenced sample was memory CD4+ T cells sorted from blood. Subset of the sample: CD45RA-negative fraction. The source of this sequence is a man under 40 in good health.

CDR3 nucleotides: TGTGCCATCAGTGAGAGAGGGAGAGAGGGCAATGAGCAGTTCTTC. It specifies CAISERGREGNEQFF. The J gene is TRBJ2-1, the V gene TRBV10-3; D may be TRBD2 (5 bases). The CDR3 loop spans 15 amino acids. Trimming removed 2 bases at V and 6 bases at J, with 14 bases between. From germline, CDR1 is ENHRY and CDR2 SYGVKD.